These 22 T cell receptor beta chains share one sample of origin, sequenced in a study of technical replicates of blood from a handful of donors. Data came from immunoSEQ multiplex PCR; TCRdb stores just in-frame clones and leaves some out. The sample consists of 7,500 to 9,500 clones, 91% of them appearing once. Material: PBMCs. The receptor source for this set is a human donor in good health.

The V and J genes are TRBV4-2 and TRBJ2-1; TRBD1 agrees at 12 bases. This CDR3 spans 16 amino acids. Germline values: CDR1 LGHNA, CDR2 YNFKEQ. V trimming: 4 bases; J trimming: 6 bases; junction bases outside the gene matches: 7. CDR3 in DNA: TGTGCCAGCAGCCGGGGACAGGGGGCGGCCAGCAATGAGCAGTTCTTC. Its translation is CASSRGQGAASNEQFF.

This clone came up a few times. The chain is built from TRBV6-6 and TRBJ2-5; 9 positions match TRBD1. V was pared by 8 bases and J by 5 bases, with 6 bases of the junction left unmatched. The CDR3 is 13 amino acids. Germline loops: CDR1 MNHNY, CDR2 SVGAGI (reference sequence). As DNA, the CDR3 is TGTGCCAGCGGATCCGGGACAGGGGAGACCCAGTACTTC. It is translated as CASGSGTGETQYF.

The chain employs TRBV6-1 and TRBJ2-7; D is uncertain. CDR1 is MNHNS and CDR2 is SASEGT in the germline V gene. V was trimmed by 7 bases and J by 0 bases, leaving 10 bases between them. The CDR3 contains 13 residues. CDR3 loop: CASIFDNSYEQYF. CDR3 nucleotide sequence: TGTGCCAGCATTTTCGACAACTCCTACGAGCAGTACTTC.

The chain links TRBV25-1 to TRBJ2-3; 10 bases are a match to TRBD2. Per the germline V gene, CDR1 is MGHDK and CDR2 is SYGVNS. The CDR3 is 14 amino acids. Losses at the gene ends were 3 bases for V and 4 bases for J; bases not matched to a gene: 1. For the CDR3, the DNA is TGTGCCAGCAGTGATACTAGCGGGGCAGATACGCAGTATTTT. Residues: CASSDTSGADTQYF.

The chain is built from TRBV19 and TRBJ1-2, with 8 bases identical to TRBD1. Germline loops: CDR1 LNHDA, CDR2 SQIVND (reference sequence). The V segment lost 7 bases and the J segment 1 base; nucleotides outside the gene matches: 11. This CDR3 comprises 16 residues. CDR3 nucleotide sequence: TGTGCCAGTACCGCCCAGGGGGCTATAGGTAACTATGGCTACACCTTC. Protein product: CASTAQGAIGNYGYTF.

For the CDR3, the DNA is TGTGCCAGCAGTCTGAGCGGGACCCAAGAGACCCAGTACTTC. Translation gives CASSLSGTQETQYF. The chain uses TRBV6-1 and TRBJ2-5; 7 nucleotides match TRBD2. CDR1 is MNHNS and CDR2 is SASEGT in the germline V gene. The CDR3 contains 14 residues. With V trimmed by 5 bases and J by 1 base, 4 bases remained unmatched.

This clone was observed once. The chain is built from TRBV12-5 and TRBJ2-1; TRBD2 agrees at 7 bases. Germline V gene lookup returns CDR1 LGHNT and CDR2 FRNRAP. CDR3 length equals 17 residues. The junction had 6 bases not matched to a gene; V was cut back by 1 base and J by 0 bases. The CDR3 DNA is TGTGCTAGTGGTTTGGCCCAACTAGCGCACTCCTACAATGAGCAGTTCTTC. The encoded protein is CASGLAQLAHSYNEQFF.

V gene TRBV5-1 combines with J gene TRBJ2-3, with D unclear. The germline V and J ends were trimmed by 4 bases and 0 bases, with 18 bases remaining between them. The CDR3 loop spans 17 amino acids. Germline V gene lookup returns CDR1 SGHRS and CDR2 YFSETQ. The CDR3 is CASSQLSAASSTDTQYF. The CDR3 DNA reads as TGCGCCAGCAGCCAGCTTTCGGCAGCGTCTAGCACAGATACGCAGTATTTT. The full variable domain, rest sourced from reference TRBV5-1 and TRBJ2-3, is KAGVTQTPRYLIKTRGQQVTLSCSPISGHRSVSWYQQTPGQGLQFLFEYFSETQRNKGNFPGRFSGRQFSNSRSEMNVSTLELGDSALYLCASSQLSAASSTDTQYFGPGTRLTVL.

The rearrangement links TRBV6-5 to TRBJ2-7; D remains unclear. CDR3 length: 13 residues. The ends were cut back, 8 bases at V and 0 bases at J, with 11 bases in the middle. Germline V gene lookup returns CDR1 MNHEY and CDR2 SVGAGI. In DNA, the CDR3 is TGTGCCAGCCAGTCCGTAAGCTCCTACGAGCAGTACTTC. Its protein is CASQSVSSYEQYF.

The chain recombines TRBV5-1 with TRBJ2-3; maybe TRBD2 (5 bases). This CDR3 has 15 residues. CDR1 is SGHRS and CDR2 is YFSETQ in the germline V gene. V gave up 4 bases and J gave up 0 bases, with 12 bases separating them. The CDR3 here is CASSPFGGSTDTQYF. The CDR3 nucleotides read TGCGCCAGCAGCCCTTTCGGCGGGAGCACAGATACGCAGTATTTT.

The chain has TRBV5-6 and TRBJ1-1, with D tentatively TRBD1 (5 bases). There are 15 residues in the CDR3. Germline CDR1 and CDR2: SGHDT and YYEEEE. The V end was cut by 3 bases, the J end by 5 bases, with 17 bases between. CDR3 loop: CASSSKTAGGTEAFF. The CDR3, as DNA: TGTGCCAGCAGCTCAAAGACAGCCGGAGGGACTGAAGCTTTCTTT.

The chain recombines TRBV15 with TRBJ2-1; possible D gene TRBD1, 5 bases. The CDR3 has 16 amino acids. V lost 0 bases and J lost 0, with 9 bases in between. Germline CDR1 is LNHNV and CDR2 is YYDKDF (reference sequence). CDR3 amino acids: CATSRDQGSSYNEQFF. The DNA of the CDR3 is TGTGCCACCAGCAGAGATCAGGGAAGCTCCTACAATGAGCAGTTCTTC.

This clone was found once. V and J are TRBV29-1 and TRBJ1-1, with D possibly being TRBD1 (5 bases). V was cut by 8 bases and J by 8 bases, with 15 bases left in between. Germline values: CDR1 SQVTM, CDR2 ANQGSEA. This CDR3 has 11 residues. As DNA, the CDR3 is TGCAGCAGCCAGGCGGGGACGGAAGCTTTCTTT. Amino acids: CSSQAGTEAFF.

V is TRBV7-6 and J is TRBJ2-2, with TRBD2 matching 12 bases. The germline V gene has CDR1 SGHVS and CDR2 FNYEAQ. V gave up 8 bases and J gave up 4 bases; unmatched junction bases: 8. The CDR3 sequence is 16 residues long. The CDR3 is CASGRGTSGPTGELFF. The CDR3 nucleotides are TGTGCCAGCGGAAGAGGGACTAGCGGGCCCACCGGGGAGCTGTTTTTT.

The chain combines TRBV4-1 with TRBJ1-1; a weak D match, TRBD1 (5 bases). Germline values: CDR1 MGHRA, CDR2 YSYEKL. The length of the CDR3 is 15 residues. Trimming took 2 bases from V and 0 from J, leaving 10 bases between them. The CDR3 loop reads CASSQTDIMNTEAFF. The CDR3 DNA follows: TGCGCCAGCAGCCAAACGGACATCATGAACACTGAAGCTTTCTTT.

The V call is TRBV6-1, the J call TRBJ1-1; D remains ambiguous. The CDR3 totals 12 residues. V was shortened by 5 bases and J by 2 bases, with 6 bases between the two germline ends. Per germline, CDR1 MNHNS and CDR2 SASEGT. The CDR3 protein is CASSNRNTEAFF. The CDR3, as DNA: TGTGCCAGCAGTAACAGAAACACTGAAGCTTTCTTT.

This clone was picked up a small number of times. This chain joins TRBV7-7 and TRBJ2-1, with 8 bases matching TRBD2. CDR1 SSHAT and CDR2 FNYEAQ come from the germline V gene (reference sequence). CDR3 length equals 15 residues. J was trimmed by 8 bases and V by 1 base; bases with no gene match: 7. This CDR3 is CASSLDLREVDEQFF. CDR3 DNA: TGTGCCAGCAGCTTAGATTTGCGGGAGGTCGATGAGCAGTTCTTC.

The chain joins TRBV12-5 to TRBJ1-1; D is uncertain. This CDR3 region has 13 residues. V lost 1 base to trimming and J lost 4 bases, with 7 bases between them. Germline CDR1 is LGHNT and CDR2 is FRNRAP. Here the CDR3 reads CASGLGAGTEAFF. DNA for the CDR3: TGTGCTAGTGGTTTGGGGGCCGGCACTGAAGCTTTCTTT.

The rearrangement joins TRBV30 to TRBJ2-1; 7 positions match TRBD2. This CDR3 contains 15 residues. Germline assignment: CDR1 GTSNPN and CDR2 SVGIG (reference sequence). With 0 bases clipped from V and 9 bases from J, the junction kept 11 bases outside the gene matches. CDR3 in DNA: TGTGCCTGGAGTGTACGGGTGGGAGCGGGAAGTGAGCAGTTCTTC. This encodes CAWSVRVGAGSEQFF.

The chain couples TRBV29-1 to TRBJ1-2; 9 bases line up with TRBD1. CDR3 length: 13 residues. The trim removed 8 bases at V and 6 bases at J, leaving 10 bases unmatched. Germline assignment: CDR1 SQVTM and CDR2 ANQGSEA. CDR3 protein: CSSTGGAGNGYTF. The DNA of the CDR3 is TGCAGCTCAACAGGGGGCGCGGGTAATGGCTACACCTTC.

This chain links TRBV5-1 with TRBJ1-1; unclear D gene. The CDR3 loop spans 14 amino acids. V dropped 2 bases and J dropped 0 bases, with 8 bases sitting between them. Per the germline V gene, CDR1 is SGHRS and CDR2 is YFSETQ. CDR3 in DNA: TGCGCCAGCAGCTTCAGCGGATTGAACACTGAAGCTTTCTTT. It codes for CASSFSGLNTEAFF.

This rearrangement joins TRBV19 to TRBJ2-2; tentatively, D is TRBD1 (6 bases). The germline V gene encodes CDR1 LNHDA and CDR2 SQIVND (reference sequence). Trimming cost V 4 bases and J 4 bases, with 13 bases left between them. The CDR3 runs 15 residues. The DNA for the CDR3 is TGTGCCAGTAGTACAGGGGTTCATTCCACCGGGGAGCTGTTTTTT. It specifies CASSTGVHSTGELFF.